These 3 T cell receptor beta chains originate from one sample sequenced in a study of cytomegalovirus exposure and HLA in healthy donors. This PCR relied on a set of 60 Vbeta primers and 13 Jbeta primers. TCRdb's table, derived via immunoSEQ multiplex PCR, lists solely in-frame clones and lacks some. The data contain hundreds of thousands of clones, over 80% of them singletons. Sequencing was performed on PBMCs. The receptors originated from a man aged 35-49 years in good health and CMV-seropositive.

The CDR3 spells CASSRDSLRTEAFF. In nucleotides, the CDR3 is TGCGCCAGCAGCCGGGACAGCTTGAGGACTGAAGCTTTCTTT. The chain recombines TRBV10-1 with TRBJ1-1; 7 positions agree with TRBD1. The V and J ends lost 6 bases and 5 bases, in that order; junction bases with no gene match: 9. The germline CDR1 and CDR2 sequences are WNHNN and SYGVQD (reference sequence). The CDR3 extends over 14 amino acids.

The chain recombines TRBV19 with TRBJ2-1, with 9 bases matching TRBD2. The CDR3 covers 15 residues. The V gene end was trimmed by 7 bases and the J gene end by 1 base; junction bases not matched to a gene: 5. The germline V gene has CDR1 LNHDA and CDR2 SQIVND (reference sequence). This chain's CDR3 is CASKVAGASYNEQFF. Written as DNA, the CDR3 is TGTGCCAGTAAGGTAGCGGGGGCTTCCTACAATGAGCAGTTCTTC.

The chain recombines TRBV30 with TRBJ2-2, with a possible D match to TRBD2 (5 bases). The length of the CDR3 is 14 residues. Germline V gene sequence: CDR1 GTSNPN, CDR2 SVGIG (reference sequence). V lost 4 bases and J 1 base, leaving 10 bases between the germline ends. The CDR3 region has the DNA TGTGCCTGGAACTGGGAGAGGAACACCGGGGAGCTGTTTTTT. Translating it yields CAWNWERNTGELFF. Together with reference TRBV30 and TRBJ2-2, the CDR3 gives the full variable domain: SQTIHQWPATLVQPVGSPLSLECTVEGTSNPNLYWYRQAAGRGLQLLFYSVGIGQISSEVPQNLSASRPQDRQFILSSKKLLLSDSGFYLCAWNWERNTGELFFGEGSRLTVL.